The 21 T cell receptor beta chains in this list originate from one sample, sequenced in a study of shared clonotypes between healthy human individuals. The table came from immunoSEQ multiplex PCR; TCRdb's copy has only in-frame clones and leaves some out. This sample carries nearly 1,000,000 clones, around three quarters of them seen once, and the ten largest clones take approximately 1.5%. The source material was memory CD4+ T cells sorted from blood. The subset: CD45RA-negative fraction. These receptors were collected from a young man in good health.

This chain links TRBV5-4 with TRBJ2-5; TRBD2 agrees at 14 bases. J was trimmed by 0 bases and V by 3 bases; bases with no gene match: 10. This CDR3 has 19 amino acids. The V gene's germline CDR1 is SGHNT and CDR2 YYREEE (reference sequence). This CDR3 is CASSSLRTSGGTYQETQYF. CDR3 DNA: TGTGCCAGCAGCTCTTTAAGGACTAGCGGGGGGACCTACCAAGAGACCCAGTACTTC.

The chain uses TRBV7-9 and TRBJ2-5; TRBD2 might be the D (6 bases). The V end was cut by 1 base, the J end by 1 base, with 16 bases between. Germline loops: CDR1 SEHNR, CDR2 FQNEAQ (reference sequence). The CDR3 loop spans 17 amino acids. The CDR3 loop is CASSLDLGGATQETQYF. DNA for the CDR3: TGTGCCAGCAGCTTAGATCTCGGGGGAGCGACCCAAGAGACCCAGTACTTC.

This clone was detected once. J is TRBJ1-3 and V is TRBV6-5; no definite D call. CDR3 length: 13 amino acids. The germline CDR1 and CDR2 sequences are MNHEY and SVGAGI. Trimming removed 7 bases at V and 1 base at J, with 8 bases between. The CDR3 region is CASTAGSGNTIYF. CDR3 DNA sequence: TGTGCCAGCACCGCGGGATCTGGAAACACCATATATTTT.

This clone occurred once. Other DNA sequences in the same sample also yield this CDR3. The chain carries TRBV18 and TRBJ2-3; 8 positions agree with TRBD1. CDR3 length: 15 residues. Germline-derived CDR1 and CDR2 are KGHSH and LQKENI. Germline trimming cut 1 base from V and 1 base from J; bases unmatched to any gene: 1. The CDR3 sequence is CASSPRGQGTDTQYF. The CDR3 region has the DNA TGTGCCAGCTCACCACGGGGACAGGGCACAGATACGCAGTATTTT.

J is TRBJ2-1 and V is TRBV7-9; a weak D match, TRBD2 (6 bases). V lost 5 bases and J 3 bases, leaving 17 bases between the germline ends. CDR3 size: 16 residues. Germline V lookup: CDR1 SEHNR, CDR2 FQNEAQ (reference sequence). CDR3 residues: CASSTRGAGIYNEQFF. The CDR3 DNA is TGTGCCAGCAGCACCCGGGGCGCGGGGATCTACAATGAGCAGTTCTTC.

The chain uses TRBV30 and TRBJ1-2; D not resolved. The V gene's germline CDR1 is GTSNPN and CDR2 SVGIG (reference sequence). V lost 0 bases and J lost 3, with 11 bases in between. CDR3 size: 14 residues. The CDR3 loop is CAWSVTPQYYGYTF. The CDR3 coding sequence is TGTGCCTGGAGTGTTACACCGCAATACTATGGCTACACCTTC.

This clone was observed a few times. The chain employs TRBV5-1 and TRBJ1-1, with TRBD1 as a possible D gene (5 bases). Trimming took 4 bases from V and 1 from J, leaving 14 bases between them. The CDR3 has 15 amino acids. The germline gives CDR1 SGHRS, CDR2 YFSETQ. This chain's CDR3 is CASSDLRGANTEAFF. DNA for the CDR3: TGCGCCAGCAGCGACCTTAGGGGCGCGAACACTGAAGCTTTCTTT.

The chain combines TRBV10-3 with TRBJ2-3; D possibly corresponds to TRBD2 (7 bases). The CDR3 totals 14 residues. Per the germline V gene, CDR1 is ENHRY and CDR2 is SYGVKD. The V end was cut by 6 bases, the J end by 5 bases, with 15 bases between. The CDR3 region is CAISPGGGRDTQYF. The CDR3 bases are TGTGCCATCAGCCCGGGGGGCGGGAGAGATACGCAGTATTTT.

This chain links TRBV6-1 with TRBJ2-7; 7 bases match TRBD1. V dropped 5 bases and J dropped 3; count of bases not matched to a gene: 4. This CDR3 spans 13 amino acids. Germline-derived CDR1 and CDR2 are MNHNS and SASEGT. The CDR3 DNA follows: TGTGCCAGCAGTCCTGGGACAGTCTACGAGCAGTACTTC. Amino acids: CASSPGTVYEQYF.

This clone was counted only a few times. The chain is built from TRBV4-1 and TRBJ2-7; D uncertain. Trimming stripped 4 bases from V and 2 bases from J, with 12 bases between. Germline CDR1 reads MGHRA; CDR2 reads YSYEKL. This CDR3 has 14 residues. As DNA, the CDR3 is TGCGCCAGCAGCCGAAGCCGGGCCACCTACGAGCAGTACTTC. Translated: CASSRSRATYEQYF.

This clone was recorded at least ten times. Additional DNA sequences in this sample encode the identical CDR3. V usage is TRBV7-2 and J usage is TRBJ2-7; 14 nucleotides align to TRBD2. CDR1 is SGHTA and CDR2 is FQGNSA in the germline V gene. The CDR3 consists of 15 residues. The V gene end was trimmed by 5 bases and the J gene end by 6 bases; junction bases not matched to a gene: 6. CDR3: CASSPGLAGGREQYF. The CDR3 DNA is TGTGCCAGCAGCCCCGGACTAGCGGGAGGTCGCGAGCAGTACTTC.

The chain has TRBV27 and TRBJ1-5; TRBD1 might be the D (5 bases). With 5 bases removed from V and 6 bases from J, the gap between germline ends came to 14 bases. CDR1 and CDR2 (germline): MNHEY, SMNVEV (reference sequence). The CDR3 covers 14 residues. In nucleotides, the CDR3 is TGTGCCAGCAGTCCCCTGGGGGGGGTTCAGCCCCAGCATTTT. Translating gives CASSPLGGVQPQHF.

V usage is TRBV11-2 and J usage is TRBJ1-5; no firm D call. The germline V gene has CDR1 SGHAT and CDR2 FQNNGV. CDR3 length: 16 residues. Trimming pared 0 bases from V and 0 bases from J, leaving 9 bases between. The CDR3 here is CASSLDAAVSNQPQHF. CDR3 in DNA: TGTGCCAGCAGCTTAGATGCGGCAGTTAGCAATCAGCCCCAGCATTTT.

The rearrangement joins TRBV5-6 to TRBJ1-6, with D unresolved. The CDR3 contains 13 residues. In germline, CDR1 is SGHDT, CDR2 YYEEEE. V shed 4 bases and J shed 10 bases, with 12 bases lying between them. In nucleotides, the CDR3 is TGTGCCAGCAGCGAGGCACAAGGCTCACCCCTCCACTTT. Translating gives CASSEAQGSPLHF.

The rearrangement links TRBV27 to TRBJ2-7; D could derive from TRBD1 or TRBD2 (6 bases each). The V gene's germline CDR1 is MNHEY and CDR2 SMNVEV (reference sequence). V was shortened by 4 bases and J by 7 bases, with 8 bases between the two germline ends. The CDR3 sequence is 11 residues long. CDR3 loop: CASSWGAEQYF. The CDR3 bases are TGTGCCAGCAGTTGGGGGGCAGAGCAGTACTTC.

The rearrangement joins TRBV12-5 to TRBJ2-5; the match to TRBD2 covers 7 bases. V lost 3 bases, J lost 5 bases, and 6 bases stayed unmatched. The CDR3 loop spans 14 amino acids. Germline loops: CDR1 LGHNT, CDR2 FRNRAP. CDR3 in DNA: TGTGCTAGTGGTTTTGGGAGGGCCGGGGAGACCCAGTACTTC. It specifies CASGFGRAGETQYF.

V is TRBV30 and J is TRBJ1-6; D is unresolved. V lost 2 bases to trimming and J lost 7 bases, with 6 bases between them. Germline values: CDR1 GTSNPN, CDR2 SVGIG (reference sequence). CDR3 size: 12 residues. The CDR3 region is CAWSFQNSPLHF. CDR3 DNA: TGTGCCTGGAGTTTTCAGAATTCACCCCTCCACTTT. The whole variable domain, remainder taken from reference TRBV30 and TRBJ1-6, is SQTIHQWPATLVQPVGSPLSLECTVEGTSNPNLYWYRQAAGRGLQLLFYSVGIGQISSEVPQNLSASRPQDRQFILSSKKLLLSDSGFYLCAWSFQNSPLHFGNGTRLTVT.

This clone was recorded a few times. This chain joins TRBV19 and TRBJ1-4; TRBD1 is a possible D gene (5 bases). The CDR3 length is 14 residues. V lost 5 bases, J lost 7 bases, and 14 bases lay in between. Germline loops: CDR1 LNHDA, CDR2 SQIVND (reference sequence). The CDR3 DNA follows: TGTGCCAGTAGTGATAGGGGCCTCGGTGAAAAACTGTTTTTT. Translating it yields CASSDRGLGEKLFF.

CDR3 sequence: CASSEGIKAFF. The DNA for the CDR3 is TGTGCCAGCTCTGAAGGGATTAAAGCTTTCTTT. The chain recombines TRBV25-1 with TRBJ1-1, with D hard to call. The CDR3 spans 11 residues. CDR1 is MGHDK, CDR2 SYGVNS, per germline. V lost 8 bases and J 9 bases, leaving 13 bases between the germline ends.

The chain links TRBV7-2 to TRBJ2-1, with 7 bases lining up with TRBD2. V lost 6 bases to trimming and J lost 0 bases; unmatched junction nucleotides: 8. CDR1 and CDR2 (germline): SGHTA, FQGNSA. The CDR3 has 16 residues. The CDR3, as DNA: TGTGCCAGCAGACGACTAGCCTCGAGCTCCTACAATGAGCAGTTCTTC. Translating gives CASRRLASSSYNEQFF.

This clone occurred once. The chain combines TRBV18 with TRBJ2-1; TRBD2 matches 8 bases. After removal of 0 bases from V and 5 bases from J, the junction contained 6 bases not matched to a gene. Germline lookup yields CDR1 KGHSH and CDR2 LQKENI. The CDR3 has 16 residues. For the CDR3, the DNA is TGTGCCAGCTCACCACCGGGGGCGGGAGGTCACAATGAGCAGTTCTTC. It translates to CASSPPGAGGHNEQFF.